These 26 T cell receptor beta chains originate from one sample sequenced in a study of T cells in Graves' hyperthyroidism and ophthalmopathy. Amplified TCR beta CDR3 regions derived from RNA transcripts. First-round RT-PCR targeting the TCR CDR3 was performed with the HTBI primer set. TCRdb itself ran the multiplex PCR reads through MiXCR, one entry per CDR3 protein. The data contain roughly 650,000 distinct CDR3 sequences, approximately 16% of them singletons. Sequencing input: blood. These receptors came from a woman aged 40 to 50 with Graves' ophthalmopathy.

In DNA form, the CDR3 reads TGTGCCAGCACCACAAGTGGCCCCTACAATGAGCAGTTCTTC. This encodes CASTTSGPYNEQFF. The J gene is TRBJ2-1, the V gene TRBV7-9, with D hard to call. CDR1 SEHNR and CDR2 FQNEAQ come from the germline V gene (reference sequence). This CDR3 spans 14 amino acids. Deletions cut 7 bases from V and 2 bases from J, with 12 bases between.

The table lists this clonotype with many counts. The chain joins TRBV10-3 to TRBJ2-5; D is undetermined. Per germline, CDR1 ENHRY and CDR2 SYGVKD. V lost 4 bases and J lost 2, with 8 bases in between. The CDR3 has 13 residues. The CDR3 sequence is CAISVTEQETQYF. Written as DNA, the CDR3 is TGTGCCATCAGTGTAACGGAACAAGAGACCCAGTACTTC.

This clonotype was observed at least ten times. V is TRBV3-1 and J is TRBJ1-1; tentative D call: TRBD1 (6 bases). Germline V gene sequence: CDR1 LGHDT, CDR2 YNNKEL (reference sequence). The CDR3 runs to 14 residues. V was trimmed by 1 base and J by 5 bases, leaving 11 bases between them. The CDR3 is CASSQGQVRTEAFF. In DNA, the CDR3 is TGTGCCAGCAGCCAAGGACAGGTTAGAACTGAAGCTTTCTTT.

This clonotype was counted between two and nine times. The chain couples TRBV6-1 to TRBJ2-7, with a tentative D call TRBD2 (5 bases). Germline values: CDR1 MNHNS, CDR2 SASEGT. The CDR3 runs 14 residues. V lost 7 bases and J 2 bases, leaving 15 bases between the germline ends. CDR3 coding DNA: TGTGCCAGCAATAAGATGGCAGCGGCCTACGAGCAGTACTTC. Protein: CASNKMAAAYEQYF.

This clonotype was seen many times. The rearrangement links TRBV28 to TRBJ1-5; no definite D call. The CDR3 is 15 amino acids. Germline V gene sequence: CDR1 MDHEN, CDR2 SYDVKM. Deletions cut 2 bases from V and 2 bases from J, with 10 bases between. CDR3 region: CASSLGWVGNQPQHF. Written as DNA, the CDR3 is TGTGCCAGCAGTTTAGGTTGGGTTGGCAATCAGCCCCAGCATTTT.

There are many counts of this clonotype. This sequence joins TRBV13 and TRBJ1-2, with D possibly TRBD1 on 6 matching bases. The CDR3 is 14 amino acids. The V end was cut by 5 bases, the J end by 5 bases, with 15 bases between. CDR1 and CDR2 (germline): PRHDT, FYEKMQ (reference sequence). As DNA, the CDR3 is TGTGCCAGCAGCCCGGCCAGGGGCCATTATGGCTACACCTTC. Amino acid sequence: CASSPARGHYGYTF.

This clonotype was counted only a few times. The chain carries TRBV7-9 and TRBJ2-7; D is tentatively TRBD1 or TRBD2 (5 bases each). Germline V CDR1 and CDR2: SEHNR, FQNEAQ (reference sequence). V was shortened by 11 bases and J by 4 bases, with 15 bases between the two germline ends. This CDR3 region has 12 residues. The CDR3 loop is CAGATGLYEQYF. DNA of the CDR3: TGTGCCGGGGCTACCGGACTTTACGAGCAGTACTTC.

In this sample, this clonotype turned up a few times. V and J are TRBV20-1 and TRBJ2-3; D possibly uses TRBD1 or TRBD2 (6 bases each). The CDR3 is 15 amino acids. Germline CDR1 reads DFQATT; CDR2 reads SNEGSKA (reference sequence). The germline V and J ends were trimmed by 2 bases and 5 bases, with 17 bases remaining between them. The CDR3 spells CSARRPGEQGDTQYF. CDR3 DNA sequence: TGCAGTGCTAGAAGGCCGGGGGAACAGGGAGATACGCAGTATTTT.

The rearrangement uses TRBV28 and TRBJ2-1; D is perhaps TRBD2 (6 bases). Per the germline V gene, CDR1 is MDHEN and CDR2 is SYDVKM. The germline V and J ends were trimmed by 3 bases and 6 bases, with 21 bases remaining between them. CDR3 length equals 17 residues. The CDR3 coding sequence is TGTGCCAGCAGTTTGGAATTCTTGCTAGCGAGTGGCAATGAGCAGTTCTTC. It encodes CASSLEFLLASGNEQFF.

This clonotype was counted many times. The rearrangement uses TRBV20-1 and TRBJ1-2; 7 nucleotides agree with TRBD1. This CDR3 is 12 amino acids long. The germline V gene has CDR1 DFQATT and CDR2 SNEGSKA (reference sequence). The V and J ends lost 4 bases and 4 bases, in that order; junction bases with no gene match: 3. CDR3 bases: TGCAGTGCTAACCAGGGGGGCTATGGCTACACCTTC. This encodes CSANQGGYGYTF.

This clonotype was observed at least ten times. The gene calls are TRBV7-9 and TRBJ1-1; maybe TRBD1 (6 bases). The V end lost 4 bases, the J end lost 8 bases, and 17 bases lay between the germline ends. Per germline, CDR1 SEHNR and CDR2 FQNEAQ (reference sequence). CDR3 length equals 14 residues. The CDR3 DNA reads as TGTGCCAGCAGCTGGTTCCGCCGGGGGCCCGAAGCTTTCTTT. Its protein product is CASSWFRRGPEAFF.

The chain employs TRBV2 and TRBJ2-5; D is perhaps TRBD2 (5 bases). Trimming pared 6 bases from V and 4 bases from J, leaving 12 bases between. The germline V gene has CDR1 SNHLY and CDR2 FYNNEI. The CDR3 has 13 residues. CDR3 sequence (DNA): TGTGCCAGCAGAGGAACTAGAACAGAGACCCAGTACTTC. As protein: CASRGTRTETQYF. Full variable domain (remainder filled in from reference TRBV2 and TRBJ2-5): EPEVTQTPSHQVTQMGQEVILRCVPISNHLYFYWYRQILGQKVEFLVSFYNNEISEKSEIFDDQFSVERPDGSNFTLKIRSTKLEDSAMYFCASRGTRTETQYFGPGTRLLVL.

The CDR3 nucleotides read TGTGCCAGCAGCCCCCTGAGGGGCGCCGGGGAGCTGTTTTTT. Its translation: CASSPLRGAGELFF. V is TRBV11-3 and J is TRBJ2-2; either TRBD1 or TRBD2 may fit D (5 bases each). The CDR3 loop spans 14 amino acids. Germline lookup yields CDR1 SGHNT and CDR2 YENEEA. Trimming shortened V by 5 bases and J by 6 bases, and 13 bases separated the two germline ends.

The chain has TRBV7-8 and TRBJ2-1; 14 positions match TRBD2. The V segment lost 3 bases and the J segment 7 bases; nucleotides outside the gene matches: 8. Germline values: CDR1 SGHVS, CDR2 FQNEAQ. The CDR3 covers 17 residues. The CDR3 region has the DNA TGTGCCAGCAGCTTGCCCCGGACTAGCGGGAGGCAGAATGAGCAGTTCTTC. Residues: CASSLPRTSGRQNEQFF.

This clonotype was counted at least ten times. The chain recombines TRBV11-1 with TRBJ2-1; 9 bases are a match to TRBD1. J was trimmed by 5 bases and V by 0 bases; bases with no gene match: 2. This CDR3 is built from 15 residues. CDR1 SGHAT and CDR2 FQDESV come from the germline V gene (reference sequence). Written as DNA, the CDR3 is TGTGCCAGCAGCTTAGCGGGACAGGGACACAATGAGCAGTTCTTC. Its translation is CASSLAGQGHNEQFF. Using reference TRBV11-1 and TRBJ2-1 for the parts outside the CDR3, the full variable domain is EAEVAQSPRYKITEKSQAVAFWCDPISGHATLYWYRQILGQGPELLVQFQDESVVDDSQLPKDRFSAERLKGVDSTLKIQPAELGDSAMYLCASSLAGQGHNEQFFGPGTRLTVL.

This clonotype was detected ten times or more. The chain carries TRBV18 and TRBJ1-1; the match to TRBD1 covers 8 bases. V shed 2 bases and J 4 bases; nucleotides not matched to a gene: 6. The germline gives CDR1 KGHSH, CDR2 LQKENI. The CDR3 spans 15 residues. The CDR3 is CASSPSGGRGTEAFF. CDR3 nucleotides: TGTGCCAGCTCACCATCAGGGGGCAGGGGCACTGAAGCTTTCTTT.

This chain uses TRBV6-1 with TRBJ2-1; tentative D call: TRBD2 (5 bases). The CDR3 sequence is 15 residues long. Germline V CDR1 and CDR2: MNHNS, SASEGT. The V gene lost 2 bases and the J gene lost 2 bases, with 10 bases spanning the gap. CDR3 DNA: TGTGCCAGCAGTGAATTAAGCGGAGCCTACAATGAGCAGTTCTTC. Amino acids: CASSELSGAYNEQFF.

This clonotype was picked up many times. The chain has TRBV18 and TRBJ1-1; D gene uncertain. V was shortened by 2 bases and J by 0 bases, with 13 bases between the two germline ends. Germline CDR1 and CDR2: KGHSH and LQKENI. This CDR3 region has 16 residues. This CDR3 is CASSPGIGPMNTEAFF. In DNA form, the CDR3 reads TGTGCCAGCTCACCAGGGATAGGGCCCATGAACACTGAAGCTTTCTTT.

This clonotype was found a few times. The V gene is TRBV18, the J gene TRBJ1-1; no reliable D call. CDR1 is KGHSH and CDR2 is LQKENI in the germline V gene. The CDR3 sequence is 14 residues long. The V end lost 2 bases, the J end lost 5 bases, and 12 bases lay between the germline ends. The CDR3 spells CASSPAAVDTEAFF. CDR3 in DNA: TGTGCCAGCTCACCAGCGGCGGTTGATACTGAAGCTTTCTTT.

This clonotype was recorded at least ten times. The chain combines TRBV20-1 with TRBJ1-6; D not resolved. Germline V lookup: CDR1 DFQATT, CDR2 SNEGSKA (reference sequence). V lost 6 bases and J 7 bases, leaving 16 bases between the germline ends. The length of the CDR3 is 14 residues. The CDR3 nucleotides are TGCAGTGCCCCGGCAGGAGGGCGAAATTCACCCCTCCACTTT. Protein product: CSAPAGGRNSPLHF.

In DNA form, the CDR3 reads TGTGCCAGCAGCAGAGAGCGGGGGGGCTTAACCGGGGAGCTGTTTTTT. Translation: CASSRERGGLTGELFF. This chain links TRBV13 with TRBJ2-2; 10 bases agree with TRBD2. The CDR3 spans 16 residues. Looked up from germline, CDR1 is PRHDT and CDR2 is FYEKMQ (reference sequence). Unmatched junction bases numbered 8, after V lost 5 bases and J lost 5 bases.

This clonotype was seen ten or more times. V is TRBV11-2 and J is TRBJ2-3; 10 bases are shared with TRBD2. Germline assignment: CDR1 SGHAT and CDR2 FQNNGV. V was pared by 3 bases and J by 4 bases, with 7 bases of the junction left unmatched. The length of the CDR3 is 16 residues. CDR3: CASSFYRLAGADTQYF. DNA of the CDR3: TGTGCCAGCAGCTTCTATCGGCTAGCGGGGGCAGATACGCAGTATTTT.

This clonotype was seen at least ten times. CDR3 coding DNA: TGTGCCAGCAGTGGGGACAATGAAGCTTTCTTT. Translated: CASSGDNEAFF. The chain carries TRBV28 and TRBJ1-1, with TRBD1 as a possible D gene (6 bases). The germline V gene encodes CDR1 MDHEN and CDR2 SYDVKM. The CDR3 has 11 residues. Trimming left V 5 bases short and J 7 bases short, with 8 bases between.

This clonotype occurred many times. The CDR3 here is CATLRLAGFSDTQYF. CDR3 nucleotide sequence: TGTGCCACCTTGCGACTAGCGGGGTTTTCAGATACGCAGTATTTT. The chain carries TRBV2 and TRBJ2-3, with TRBD2 matching over 11 bases. The J segment lost 4 bases and the V segment lost 10 bases, leaving 10 bases of the junction unmatched. Germline V lookup: CDR1 SNHLY, CDR2 FYNNEI. This CDR3 contains 15 residues.

This clonotype has just a few counts. This chain joins TRBV10-3 and TRBJ2-7; D not certain. The germline V gene has CDR1 ENHRY and CDR2 SYGVKD. With 5 bases removed from V and 4 bases from J, the gap between germline ends came to 12 bases. The CDR3 covers 13 residues. CDR3 in DNA: TGTGCCATCAGTCCTAACGGGCCGTACGAGCAGTACTTC. This gives the protein CAISPNGPYEQYF.

This clonotype was seen only once. This chain joins TRBV7-3 and TRBJ2-2; D call uncertain. Between the trimmed V and J ends, which lost 5 bases and 5 bases, there was a span of 9 bases. There are 13 residues in the CDR3. Germline V gene data show CDR1 as SGHTA and CDR2 as FQGTGA. The CDR3 reads CASSQQLTGELFF. The CDR3 DNA is TGTGCCAGCAGCCAACAGCTTACCGGGGAGCTGTTTTTT.